This T cell receptor (beta chain) was sequenced for a study of blood T cells in healthy people across ages. Overall study context: Template switching retrieved approximately one barcoded beta molecule for each two T cells. Whole-study results and caveats: CMV infection status of these donors was not known.

Aged about 6 to 100, donors were systemically healthy Caucasians from Russia. In its sample, this clonotype was seen many times. Its antigen is undetermined. Then a second PCR, running roughly 7 to 11 cycles, was carried out with a sample-barcoded 5' primer and a J-beta primer mix. With 12 random nucleotides, a template-switch adaptor tagged each individual cDNA molecule. TCRdb used MiXCR to reprocess the 5' RACE reads, holding one entry per CDR3 protein. The sample has about 650,000 distinct CDR3 sequences, approximately 31% seen once. The CDR3 length is 13 residues. The V gene lost 0 bases and the J gene lost 2 bases, with 4 bases spanning the gap. Germline V CDR1 and CDR2: MNHEY, SVGAGI.

The J gene is TRBJ2-5, the V gene TRBV6-5, with no clear D. The sample was blood. The source is a woman older than 75 in good health. CDR3 coding DNA: TGTGCCAGCAGTTACTCTGCACAAGAGACCCAGTACTTC. The encoded protein is CASSYSAQETQYF.